A single sample is the source of the 21 T cell receptor beta chains below, sequenced in a study of blood T cells in healthy people across ages. Primed by a sample-barcoded 5' primer and a J-beta primer mix, a second PCR proceeded for 7 to 11 cycles. In TCRdb, the 5' RACE reads were re-called with MiXCR into one record per CDR3 protein. The repertoire holds 700,000 or so distinct CDR3 sequences, with less than 45% as singletons. Sequencing was performed on blood. The receptor source for this set is an older man in good health.

V gene TRBV7-2 combines with J gene TRBJ2-5; 10 nucleotides align to TRBD1. CDR3 length equals 16 residues. The junction had 9 bases not matched to a gene; V was cut back by 5 bases and J by 3 bases. CDR1 SGHTA and CDR2 FQGNSA come from the germline V gene. CDR3 loop: CASSSHRQGAKETQYF. As DNA, the CDR3 is TGTGCCAGCAGCAGCCACCGACAGGGGGCAAAAGAGACCCAGTACTTC.

This clonotype is a singleton in its sample. The V gene is TRBV10-3, the J gene TRBJ2-7; unclear D gene. V lost 6 bases and J 7 bases, leaving 19 bases between the germline ends. The CDR3 consists of 14 residues. CDR1 and CDR2 from the germline V gene are ENHRY and SYGVKD. The CDR3 region has the DNA TGTGCCATCAGGGAAGGAGAGGCGTGCAATGAGCAGTACTTC. Its translation is CAIREGEACNEQYF.

The rearrangement links TRBV20-1 to TRBJ2-6; unclear D gene. Germline CDR1 DFQATT, CDR2 SNEGSKA (reference sequence). The CDR3 is 15 residues long. V was clipped by 3 bases and J by 0 bases, with 9 bases between them. Written as DNA, the CDR3 is TGCAGTGCTAGTAGTCTAAGCTCTGGGGCCAACGTCCTGACTTTC. Translating it yields CSASSLSSGANVLTF.

The V call is TRBV6-2 or TRBV6-3, the J call TRBJ1-6; D is possibly TRBD1 (6 bases). Germline CDR1 is MNHEY and CDR2 is SVGEGT. The CDR3 has 16 residues. V shed 5 bases and J shed 7 bases, with 18 bases lying between them. CDR3 protein: CASSTTGWGRNSPLHF. In nucleotides, the CDR3 is TGTGCCAGCAGTACCACCGGCTGGGGGCGAAATTCACCCCTCCACTTT.

This clonotype occurred a few times. This chain links TRBV7-6 with TRBJ2-3; 8 positions match TRBD2. Germline values: CDR1 SGHVS, CDR2 FNYEAQ. Losses at the gene ends were 6 bases for V and 1 base for J; bases not matched to a gene: 6. The length of the CDR3 is 15 residues. The CDR3 sequence: CASSPVAGRTDTQYF. DNA for the CDR3: TGTGCCAGCAGTCCCGTAGCGGGGCGCACAGATACGCAGTATTTT.

This clonotype occurred many times. The chain has TRBV7-2 and TRBJ2-7; 9 bases align to TRBD2. V trimming: 1 base; J trimming: 2 bases; junction bases outside the gene matches: 3. Germline-derived CDR1 and CDR2 are SGHTA and FQGNSA. The CDR3 totals 15 residues. The CDR3 DNA sequence: TGTGCCAGCAGCTTAGGGACTAGCGTCCCCTACGAGCAGTACTTC. Protein: CASSLGTSVPYEQYF.

The V gene is TRBV30, the J gene TRBJ1-2; maybe TRBD1 (6 bases). The CDR3 spans 14 residues. Trimming took off 0 bases at V and 5 bases at J, with 13 bases between the two ends. Germline V gives CDR1 GTSNPN, CDR2 SVGIG (reference sequence). The CDR3 nucleotides are TGTGCCTGGAGTGTAGGGACAATCGAGTATGGCTACACCTTC. Translation gives CAWSVGTIEYGYTF. Looking up the rest from reference TRBV30 and TRBJ1-2 gives the full variable domain: SQTIHQWPATLVQPVGSPLSLECTVEGTSNPNLYWYRQAAGRGLQLLFYSVGIGQISSEVPQNLSASRPQDRQFILSSKKLLLSDSGFYLCAWSVGTIEYGYTFGSGTRLTVV.

This chain links TRBV9 with TRBJ1-6; D is uncertain. From germline, CDR1 is SGDLS and CDR2 YYNGEE. The CDR3 sequence is 15 residues long. V was pared by 4 bases and J by 7 bases, with 15 bases between. Written as DNA, the CDR3 is TGTGCCAGCAGCCCCAGTGGCGGGAGCAATTCACCCCTCCACTTT. Protein: CASSPSGGSNSPLHF. The variable domain in full, completed from reference TRBV9 and TRBJ1-6, reads DSGVTQTPKHLITATGQRVTLRCSPRSGDLSVYWYQQSLDQGLQFLIQYYNGEERAKGNILERFSAQQFPDLHSELNLSSLELGDSALYFCASSPSGGSNSPLHFGNGTRLTVT.

The chain is built from TRBV13 and TRBJ2-5; D possibly corresponds to TRBD2 (6 bases). The length of the CDR3 is 13 residues. V was cut by 5 bases and J by 5 bases, with 12 bases left in between. Germline values: CDR1 PRHDT, CDR2 FYEKMQ (reference sequence). CDR3: CASSRLGRETQYF. For the CDR3, the DNA is TGTGCCAGCAGCCGCCTAGGGAGGGAGACCCAGTACTTC.

The chain employs TRBV2 and TRBJ2-5; D is possibly TRBD1 (5 bases). Trimming removed 6 bases at V and 2 bases at J, with 10 bases between. This CDR3 region has 13 residues. Germline V CDR1 and CDR2: SNHLY, FYNNEI. The CDR3 spells CASSPRTQETQYF. CDR3 nucleotide sequence: TGTGCCAGCAGCCCTAGGACACAAGAGACCCAGTACTTC.

With regard to this clonotype: Since the CDR3 does not end with the conserved phenylalanine or tryptophan, this likely comes from a read error. DNA of the CDR3: TGTGCCATCAGTAACCCTCAAGGGCACTATGGCTACACCATC. This codes for CAISNPQGHYGYTI. The chain employs TRBV10-3 and TRBJ1-2; D is unclear. Between the trimmed V and J ends, which lost 5 bases and 3 bases, there was a span of 13 bases. CDR3 length equals 14 residues. Germline CDR1 and CDR2: ENHRY and SYGVKD.

This chain uses TRBV10-3 with TRBJ1-2; D perhaps matches TRBD1 (5 bases). V dropped 7 bases and J dropped 0 bases, with 9 bases sitting between them. The CDR3 spans 13 residues. Looked up from germline, CDR1 is ENHRY and CDR2 is SYGVKD. This CDR3 reads CAITQQANYGYTF. CDR3 coding DNA: TGTGCCATCACACAACAGGCTAACTATGGCTACACCTTC.

This clonotype has just a few counts. The genes are TRBV6-5 and TRBJ2-7; 13 nucleotides line up with TRBD2. The J call may be wrong; the DNA end is better matched by TRBJ2-5. CDR1 is MNHEY and CDR2 is SVGAGI in the germline V gene. This CDR3 has 19 amino acids. CDR3 in DNA: TGTGCCAGCAGTTACTCGGCGAGACTAGCGGGGGGACGCAAAGAGACCCAGTACTTC. It is translated as CASSYSARLAGGRKETQYF.

This clonotype was seen a few times. CDR3 sequence reads: CASSTRAGRETQYF. In DNA, the CDR3 is TGTGCCAGCAGTACCCGAGCGGGAAGGGAGACCCAGTACTTC. J is TRBJ2-5 and V is TRBV2; TRBD2 agrees at 7 bases. Trimming removed 5 bases from V and 5 bases from J; junction bases left unmatched: 8. Germline loops: CDR1 SNHLY, CDR2 FYNNEI. The CDR3 contains 14 residues.

The CDR3 DNA reads TGTGCCAGCAGTAATGGGACAGGGAGGACCTACGAGCAGTACTTC. It encodes CASSNGTGRTYEQYF. The chain has TRBV7-3 and TRBJ2-7; 9 bases line up with TRBD1. The germline V gene has CDR1 SGHTA and CDR2 FQGTGA. This CDR3 spans 15 amino acids. Trimming removed 6 bases from V and 2 bases from J; junction bases left unmatched: 8.

With respect to this clonotype: A single base separates this from a much larger clone, so it may be a read error. The chain couples TRBV6-2 or TRBV6-3 to TRBJ2-5, with TRBD1 identical over 7 bases. The CDR3 has 13 amino acids. J lost 1 base, V lost 5 bases, and 1 base had no gene match. Germline lookup yields CDR1 MNHEY and CDR2 SVGEGT. The CDR3 protein is CASSDRAQETQYF. As DNA, the CDR3 is TGTGCCAGCAGTGACAGGGCCCAAGAGACCCAGTACTTC.

The chain combines TRBV14 with TRBJ1-1, with TRBD1 as a possible D gene (5 bases). CDR3 size: 15 residues. Germline assignment: CDR1 SGHDN and CDR2 FVKESK. The V gene lost 2 bases and the J gene lost 7 bases, with 17 bases spanning the gap. The CDR3 protein is CASSQTGTRWGEAFF. The CDR3, as DNA: TGTGCCAGCAGCCAAACCGGGACCCGATGGGGTGAAGCTTTCTTT.

This clonotype occurred once. This may be a read error: a much more frequent sequence differs by one nucleotide. The V gene is TRBV4-1, the J gene TRBJ1-2, with D perhaps matching TRBD1 (5 bases). Germline loops: CDR1 MGHRA, CDR2 YSYEKL. The CDR3 loop spans 14 amino acids. CDR3: CAGSQEGLNYGYTF. CDR3 DNA sequence: TGCGCCGGCAGCCAAGAGGGGCTTAACTATGGCTACACCTTC.

This clonotype came up a few times. This chain joins TRBV24-1 and TRBJ1-5, with D hard to call. Germline assignment: CDR1 KGHDR and CDR2 SFDVKD. Trimming cost V 3 bases and J 5 bases, with 7 bases left between them. The CDR3 covers 13 residues. In nucleotides, the CDR3 is TGTGCCACCAGTGATACTCAGGATCAGCCCCAGCATTTT. Amino acids: CATSDTQDQPQHF.

CDR3: CASSSQGSSADTQYF. The CDR3 coding sequence is TGTGCCAGCAGTTCACAGGGGTCCAGCGCAGATACGCAGTATTTT. The rearrangement joins TRBV6-2 or TRBV6-3 to TRBJ2-3; 7 bases agree with TRBD1. The V segment lost 4 bases and the J segment 4 bases; nucleotides outside the gene matches: 8. CDR3 length: 15 residues. Per germline, CDR1 MNHEY and CDR2 SVGEGT.

The rearrangement links TRBV6-1 to TRBJ2-5; D gene uncertain. The CDR3 covers 13 residues. V dropped 4 bases and J dropped 2 bases, with 8 bases sitting between them. Per the germline V gene, CDR1 is MNHNS and CDR2 is SASEGT. The CDR3 DNA follows: TGTGCCAGCAGTGGGGTCAGACAAGAGACCCAGTACTTC. Protein product: CASSGVRQETQYF.